What follows are 9 T cell receptor beta chains derived from one specimen sequenced in a study of cytomegalovirus exposure and HLA in healthy donors. The protocol was immunoSEQ multiplex PCR, while the TCRdb copy is restricted to in-frame clones and leaves out a portion. Among about 48,000 clones listed, around 90% were seen once. Sequenced input: PBMCs. Source of these receptors: a woman aged 25-40 years in good health and CMV-seronegative.

The chain has TRBV27 and TRBJ1-1, with D possibly matching TRBD1 (5 bases). The V gene lost 5 bases and the J gene lost 7 bases, with 14 bases spanning the gap. Germline V gives CDR1 MNHEY, CDR2 SMNVEV (reference sequence). This CDR3 comprises 13 residues. DNA of the CDR3: TGTGCCAGCAGTCCAAGGACACGCTATGAAGCTTTCTTT. As protein: CASSPRTRYEAFF.

The chain combines TRBV5-1 with TRBJ2-7, with 10 bases identical to TRBD1. CDR1 is SGHRS and CDR2 is YFSETQ in the germline V gene. The CDR3 has 14 residues. V lost 3 bases to trimming and J lost 6 bases; unmatched junction nucleotides: 6. The CDR3 protein is CASSSRQGAGEQYF. In DNA, the CDR3 is TGCGCCAGCAGCTCTAGACAGGGGGCAGGCGAGCAGTACTTC.

V and J are TRBV7-2 and TRBJ2-2; TRBD2 matches 9 bases. V gave up 6 bases and J gave up 2 bases; unmatched junction bases: 7. CDR1 SGHTA and CDR2 FQGNSA come from the germline V gene. This CDR3 contains 16 residues. CDR3: CASRPNSGGNTGELFF. The CDR3 DNA sequence: TGTGCCAGCAGGCCGAATAGCGGGGGTAACACCGGGGAGCTGTTTTTT.

This clone was counted a single time. V usage is TRBV28 and J usage is TRBJ2-6, with D possibly matching TRBD2 (5 bases). Germline V gene sequence: CDR1 MDHEN, CDR2 SYDVKM. The germline V and J ends were trimmed by 2 bases and 0 bases, with 8 bases remaining between them. The CDR3 consists of 16 residues. The CDR3 reads CASSLRGSSGANVLTF. As DNA, the CDR3 is TGTGCCAGCAGTTTAAGAGGGTCCTCTGGGGCCAACGTCCTGACTTTC.

Details on this clone: The germline gene is not matched at one end of the junction; a read error may be the cause. CDR3 loop: CASSLAGVLNEQFF. CDR3 sequence (DNA): TGCGCCAGCAGCTTAGCGGGAGTGCTTAATGAGCAGTTCTTC. The rearrangement joins TRBV11-3 to TRBJ2-1; TRBD2 matches 9 bases. CDR3 length: 14 residues. Germline-derived CDR1 and CDR2 are SGHNT and YENEEA.

The V gene is TRBV7-2, the J gene TRBJ2-1; D gene unclear. CDR1 SGHTA and CDR2 FQGNSA come from the germline V gene. There are 13 residues in the CDR3. Between the trimmed V and J ends, which lost 0 bases and 8 bases, there was a span of 8 bases. In DNA form, the CDR3 reads TGTGCCAGCAGCTTAGCGTTGAGCGATGAGCAGTTCTTC. It encodes CASSLALSDEQFF.

The V gene is TRBV5-1, the J gene TRBJ2-3; 11 positions match TRBD2. The CDR3 runs 15 residues. Germline values: CDR1 SGHRS, CDR2 YFSETQ. J was trimmed by 6 bases and V by 3 bases; bases with no gene match: 6. CDR3 DNA: TGCGCCAGCAGCTGGGGACTAGCGGACGGGGATACGCAGTATTTT. This codes for CASSWGLADGDTQYF.

The chain links TRBV2 to TRBJ1-1; weak D call: TRBD1 (5 bases). CDR3 size: 15 residues. Per germline, CDR1 SNHLY and CDR2 FYNNEI. V dropped 7 bases and J dropped 6 bases, with 21 bases sitting between them. The CDR3 sequence is CASTPGRDGLAEAFF. In DNA form, the CDR3 reads TGTGCCAGCACCCCCGGCAGGGATGGTTTAGCTGAAGCTTTCTTT.

This clone has a handful of counts. The chain links TRBV6-1 to TRBJ2-7; TRBD2 matches at 8 bases. The CDR3 is made up of 14 amino acids. With V trimmed by 9 bases and J by 3 bases, 10 bases remained unmatched. Per germline, CDR1 MNHNS and CDR2 SASEGT. The CDR3 here is CASQRTSGDYEQYF. The CDR3 DNA sequence: TGTGCCAGTCAAAGAACTAGCGGAGACTACGAGCAGTACTTC.